This T cell receptor (beta chain) derives from a study of CD8 T cells in ankylosing spondylitis. Study outcomes and limitations: Characteristic of ankylosing spondylitis blood, it appeared, was a TCR beta motif comprising about eight highly homologous variants.

With regard to this clonotype: Its specificity is not known.

TCRdb re-derived calls from the 5' RACE reads in MiXCR, one entry per CDR3 protein. The sample yields more than 95,000 distinct CDR3 sequences, about 7.7% seen once. V lost 4 bases, J lost 4 bases, and 17 bases lay in between. CDR1 and CDR2 from the germline V gene are SGHKS and YYEKEE (reference sequence). This CDR3 has 15 residues. This clonotype was sampled from a male donor with ankylosing spondylitis or in good health (not recorded which). V usage is TRBV5-5 and J usage is TRBJ1-2, with D tentatively TRBD1 (6 bases). Sequencing was carried out using blood, either unsorted or a sorted T cell fraction (not recorded which). CDR3 region: CASSGGPGESYGYTF. The CDR3 DNA reads as TGTGCCAGCAGCGGCGGTCCAGGGGAATCCTATGGCTACACCTTC.